This TCR beta chain was documented in a study of regulatory T cells in long-lasting Graves disease. The CDR3 spans 18 residues. The V gene lost 3 bases and the J gene lost 0 bases, with 18 bases spanning the gap. The germline gives CDR1 MGHRA, CDR2 YSYEKL. In building TCR beta libraries, iRepertoire HTBI primers were used together with Arm-PCR of CDR3 regions. One entry per CDR3 protein, called by TCRdb with MiXCR from the multiplex PCR reads. The table shows more than 350,000 distinct CDR3 sequences, with more than 13% occurring only once. Regarding time point: newly diagnosed GD, antithyroid drugs for less than 3 months. After RNA was extracted from PBMCs, the TCR library was made from it. The same specimen was also included in a second study, on T cells in Graves' hyperthyroidism and ophthalmopathy.

The sequence was collected from a woman in her twenties or thirties with Graves disease. The starting material was peripheral blood mononuclear cells (PBMCs), obtained at new diagnosis, from a patient treated with antithyroid drugs. This chain uses TRBV4-1 with TRBJ1-5; a possible D gene is TRBD1 (6 bases). The CDR3 is CASSHPLEGGSSNQPQHF. DNA for the CDR3: TGCGCCAGCAGCCATCCCCTTGAGGGGGGGAGTAGCAATCAGCCCCAGCATTTT.